Sequencing of this T cell receptor (beta chain) was carried out in a study of shared clonotypes between healthy human individuals (dated by TCRdb to 2020 to 2022). Describing the broader study: Three men and a couple of women, aged 18 to 49 years, made up the cohort. Per donor, leukapheresis produced somewhere between about 0.8 and 9.5 billion PBMCs. To increase sequencing depth and limit assay-specific biases, TCR repertoire library preparation and sequencing were carried out by different laboratories using diverse techniques. For each donor, three plates each were used for CD4 naive and CD4 memory, two plates were used for CD8 naive, and one plate was used for CD8 memory. The study deeply sequenced blood TCR repertoires of 5 or 6 healthy adults to estimate repertoire size and the extent of clonotype sharing between individuals. The investigation overall reported the following: Sampling was limited to blood, and TCR repertoires in tissue likely differ from TCR repertoires in blood. Pairwise subsampling led to the expectation that sequencing depth would affect the degree of clonotype sharing among donors. Incomplete sequencing was indicated by rarefaction of sorted-subset datasets, despite the large sequencing depth. When a few donors were compared, the shared fraction of clonotypes was about 5% for naive CD4, more than 3% for naive CD8, more than 2% for memory CD4, and 0.4% for memory CD8. Estimated clonotype richness was generally larger for naive than for memory subsets. Because the study included a small number of donors, the genetic and exposure-history diversity represented was limited. Compared with non-shared clonotypes, the clonotypes found in all four sorted-subset donors had higher generation probabilities.

Remarks on this clone: No antigen is known for it. Base qualities are not provided; no much larger clone lies one nucleotide away.

The trim is 0 bases for V and 2 bases for J, with a gap of 9 bases between the germline ends. Via the germline V gene, CDR1 is SGDLS and CDR2 YYNGEE. The cysteine opens and the phenylalanine closes a CDR3 of 14 amino acids. CDR3 DNA only is kept here, 42 bases in frame from base 1. The donors were healthy, HIV-negative adults who had no recently reported acute infections or vaccinations. All donors were Caucasian adults living in Nashville, Tennessee, USA. CD8 memory samples were composed of magnetically selected CD45RO+ cells combined with CCR7-negative CD45RA+ effector memory (TemRA) cells. Blood was collected by leukapheresis, and PBMCs were isolated by Ficoll-Histopaque density gradient centrifugation and then cryopreserved in liquid nitrogen vapor phase. Purity and quantity of every magnetically sorted T cell population were checked by analytical flow cytometry. Genomic DNA was isolated from each sorted fraction and quantified by UV absorbance on a Nanodrop 2000c.

Using the deep immunoSEQ assay, TCR CDR3 regions were amplified from genomic DNA by multiplex PCR. Genomic DNA extracted from each cell subset was distributed evenly over all wells of several immunoSEQ 96-well plates, and each plate served as one replicate. Each replicate PCR for sorted subsets received roughly 200 ng genomic DNA, equal to roughly 30,000 T cell genomes. The purified libraries were quantified using a Qubit 3.0 fluorometer, sized with a Bioanalyzer 2100, and then quantified again using the KAPA Library Quantification kit. Every immunoSEQ 96-well plate was sequenced on a separate single-read 150-cycle Illumina NextSeq 550 flow cell. The authors processed their data as follows. Because the immunoSEQ output held only junctional sequences and lacked quality scores, the filtering could not match the filtering applied to full-length reads. To assign V/J genes and CDR3, sequences were annotated using PyIR, a Python wrapper for IgBLAST v1.9, with IMGT germline references. Reads were filtered out if the reads had weak V/J assignments (E-value above 1e-6), no CDR3, stop codons, out-of-frame junctions, or ambiguous translated residues. V3J clonotypes were defined as sequences sharing the same inferred V gene, J gene, and CDR3 amino acid sequence. Percentage overlap between repertoires was computed as shared unique clonotypes divided by the size of the smaller repertoire. Repertoire richness was assessed with RTK rarefaction, the Chao1 estimator, and Recon v2.1 estimates of unobserved clonotypes. Generation probabilities for all TCRbeta clonotypes obtained by the gDNA method from a handful of donors were computed using OLGA. TCRdb limited this immuneACCESS table to in-frame rearrangements with V and J called. A share of clones is missing; checked studies link under half to unresolved V genes, and the rest is unexplained. V and J calls and clone size are given by that table; D and trimming were obtained from the DNA. Present in this sample are roughly 700,000 clones, roughly 91% of which were seen just once. Of the sample, 30% to 40% falls within the top ten clones.

The chain employs TRBV9 and TRBJ2-7; a confident D gene designation cannot be given. The sequence was collected from a man between 18 and 35 years old in good health. Some clones in this sample may be carry-over from other donors' samples. Specimen: memory CD8+ T cells from PBMCs. The cell subset or site label here, explained by the study, means: CD45RO+ cells pooled with CCR7-negative TemRA cells. The nucleotide sequence reads as follows: TGTGCCAGCAGCGTAGGGCAGGCAGCCTACGAGCAGTACTTC. Its protein is CASSVGQAAYEQYF.